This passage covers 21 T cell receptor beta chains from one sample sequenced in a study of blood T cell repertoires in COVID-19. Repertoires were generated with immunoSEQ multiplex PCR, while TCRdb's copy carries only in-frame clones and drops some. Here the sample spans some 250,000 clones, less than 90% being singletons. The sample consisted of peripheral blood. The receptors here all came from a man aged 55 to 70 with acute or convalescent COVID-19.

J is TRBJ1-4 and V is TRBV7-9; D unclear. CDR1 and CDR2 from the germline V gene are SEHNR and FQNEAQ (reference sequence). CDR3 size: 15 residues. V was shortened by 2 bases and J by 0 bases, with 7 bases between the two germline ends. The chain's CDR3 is CASSLLRATNEKLFF. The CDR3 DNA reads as TGTGCCAGCAGCTTACTACGGGCAACTAATGAAAAACTGTTTTTT.

The CDR3 bases are TGTGCCAGCAGCTTGCGGGGTACTAATGAAAAACTGTTTTTT. It codes for CASSLRGTNEKLFF. The chain couples TRBV5-5 to TRBJ1-4; D is unclear. V lost 1 base, J lost 2 bases, and 6 bases lay in between. This CDR3 is 14 amino acids long. The germline CDR1 and CDR2 sequences are SGHKS and YYEKEE (reference sequence).

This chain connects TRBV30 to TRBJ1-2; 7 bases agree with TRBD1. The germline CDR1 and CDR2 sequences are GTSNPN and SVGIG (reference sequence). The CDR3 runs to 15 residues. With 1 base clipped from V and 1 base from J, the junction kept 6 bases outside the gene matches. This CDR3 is CAWSGDSLLNYGYTF. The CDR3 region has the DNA TGTGCCTGGAGTGGGGACAGCCTTCTTAACTATGGCTACACCTTC.

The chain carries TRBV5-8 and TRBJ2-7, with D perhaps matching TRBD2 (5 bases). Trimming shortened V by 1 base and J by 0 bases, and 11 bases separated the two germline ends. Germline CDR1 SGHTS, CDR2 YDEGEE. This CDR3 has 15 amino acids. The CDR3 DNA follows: TGTGCCAGCAGCTTGTCGGCGGGCCTCTCCTACGAGCAGTACTTC. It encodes CASSLSAGLSYEQYF.

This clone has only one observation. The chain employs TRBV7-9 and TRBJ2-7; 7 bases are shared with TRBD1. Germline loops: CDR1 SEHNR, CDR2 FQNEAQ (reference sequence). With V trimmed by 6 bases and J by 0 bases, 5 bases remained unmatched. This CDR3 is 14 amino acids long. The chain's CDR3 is CASRSRDSSYEQYF. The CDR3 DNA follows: TGTGCCAGCAGGAGCCGGGACAGCTCCTACGAGCAGTACTTC.

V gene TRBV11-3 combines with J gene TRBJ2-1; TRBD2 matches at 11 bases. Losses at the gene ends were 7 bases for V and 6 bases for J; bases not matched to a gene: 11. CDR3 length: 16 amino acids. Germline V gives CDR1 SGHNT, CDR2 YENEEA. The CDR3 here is CASTLQLLAGANEQFF. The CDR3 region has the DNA TGTGCCAGCACCCTACAATTACTAGCGGGGGCCAATGAGCAGTTCTTC.

The CDR3 nucleotides are TGTGCCAGCAGCCAAGATCCGGGAGTGGCAGATACGCAGTATTTT. Protein product: CASSQDPGVADTQYF. This chain joins TRBV3-1 (or the pseudogene TRBV3-2) and TRBJ2-3; TRBD2 might be the D (6 bases). The CDR3 length is 15 residues. V was shortened by 0 bases and J by 4 bases, with 11 bases between the two germline ends. Germline CDR1 reads LGHDT; CDR2 reads YNNKEL (reference sequence).

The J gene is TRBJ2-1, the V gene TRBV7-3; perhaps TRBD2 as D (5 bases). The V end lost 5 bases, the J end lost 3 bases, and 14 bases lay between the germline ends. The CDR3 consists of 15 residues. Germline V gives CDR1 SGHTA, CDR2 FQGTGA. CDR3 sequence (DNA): TGTGCCAGCAGCCGGACGGGGAATGACTACAATGAGCAGTTCTTC. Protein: CASSRTGNDYNEQFF.

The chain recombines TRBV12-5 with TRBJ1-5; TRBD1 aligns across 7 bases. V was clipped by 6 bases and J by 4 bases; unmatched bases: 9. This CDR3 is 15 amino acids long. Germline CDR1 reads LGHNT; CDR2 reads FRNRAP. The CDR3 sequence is CASGLWDSPNQPQHF. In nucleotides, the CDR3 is TGTGCTAGTGGACTATGGGACAGCCCGAATCAGCCCCAGCATTTT.

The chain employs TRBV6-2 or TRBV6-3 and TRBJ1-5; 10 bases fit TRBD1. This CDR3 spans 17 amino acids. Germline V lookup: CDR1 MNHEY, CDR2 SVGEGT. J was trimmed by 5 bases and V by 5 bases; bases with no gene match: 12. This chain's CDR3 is CASSHSGTGAFDQPQHF. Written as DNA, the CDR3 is TGTGCCAGCAGTCATTCCGGGACAGGGGCCTTCGATCAGCCCCAGCATTTT.

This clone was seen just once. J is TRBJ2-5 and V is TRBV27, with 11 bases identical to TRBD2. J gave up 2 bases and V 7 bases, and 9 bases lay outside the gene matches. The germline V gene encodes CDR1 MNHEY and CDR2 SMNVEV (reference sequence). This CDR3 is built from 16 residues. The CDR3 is CASTRISGREQETQYF. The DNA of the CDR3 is TGTGCCAGCACCAGAATTAGCGGGAGGGAACAAGAGACCCAGTACTTC.

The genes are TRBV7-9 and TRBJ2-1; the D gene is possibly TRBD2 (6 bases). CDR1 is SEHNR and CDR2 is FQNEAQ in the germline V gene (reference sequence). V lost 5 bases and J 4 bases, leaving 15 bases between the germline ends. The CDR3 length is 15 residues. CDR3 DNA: TGTGCCAGCAGCCCTTGGGGGGAGGCTTACAATGAGCAGTTCTTC. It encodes CASSPWGEAYNEQFF.

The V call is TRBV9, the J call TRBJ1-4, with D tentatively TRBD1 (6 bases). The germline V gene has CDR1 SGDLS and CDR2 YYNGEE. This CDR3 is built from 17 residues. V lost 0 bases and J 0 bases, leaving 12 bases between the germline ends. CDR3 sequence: CASSVGGTLSTNEKLFF. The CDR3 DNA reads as TGTGCCAGCAGCGTAGGAGGGACATTATCAACTAATGAAAAACTGTTTTTT.

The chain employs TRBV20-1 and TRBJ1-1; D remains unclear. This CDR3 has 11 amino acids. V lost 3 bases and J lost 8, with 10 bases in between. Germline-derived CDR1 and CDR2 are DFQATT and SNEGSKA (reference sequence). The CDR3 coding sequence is TGCAGTGCTAGCCCTGGGAGAGAAGCTTTCTTT. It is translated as CSASPGREAFF.

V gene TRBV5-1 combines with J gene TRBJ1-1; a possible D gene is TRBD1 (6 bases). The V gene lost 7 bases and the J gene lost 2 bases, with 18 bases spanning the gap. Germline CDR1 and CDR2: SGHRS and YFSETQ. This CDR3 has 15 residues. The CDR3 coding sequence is TGCGCCAGCCGACTGACAGGCCTCTTAAACACTGAAGCTTTCTTT. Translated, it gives CASRLTGLLNTEAFF.

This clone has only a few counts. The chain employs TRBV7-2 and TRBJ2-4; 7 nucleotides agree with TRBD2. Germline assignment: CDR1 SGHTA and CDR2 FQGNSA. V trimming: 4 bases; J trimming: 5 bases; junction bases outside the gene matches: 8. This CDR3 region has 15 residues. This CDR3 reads CASSSPGLAENIQYF. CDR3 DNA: TGTGCCAGCAGCTCCCCTGGCCTAGCGGAAAACATTCAGTACTTC.

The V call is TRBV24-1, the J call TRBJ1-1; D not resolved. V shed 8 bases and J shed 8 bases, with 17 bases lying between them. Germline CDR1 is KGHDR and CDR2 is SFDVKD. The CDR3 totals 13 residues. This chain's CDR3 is CATTRSNRREAFF. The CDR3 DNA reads TGTGCCACCACACGATCGAACAGAAGGGAAGCTTTCTTT.

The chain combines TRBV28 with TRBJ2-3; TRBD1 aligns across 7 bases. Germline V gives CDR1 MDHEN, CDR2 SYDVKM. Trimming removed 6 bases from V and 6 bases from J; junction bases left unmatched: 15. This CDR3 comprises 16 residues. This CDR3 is CASRPSTGFLRDTQYF. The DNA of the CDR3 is TGTGCCAGCAGACCCTCGACAGGGTTTCTCCGGGATACGCAGTATTTT.

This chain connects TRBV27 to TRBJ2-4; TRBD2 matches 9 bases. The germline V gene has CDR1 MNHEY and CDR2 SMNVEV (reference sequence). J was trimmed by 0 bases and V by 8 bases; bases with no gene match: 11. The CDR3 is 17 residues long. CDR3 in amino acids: CASSTSGSSLAKNIQYF. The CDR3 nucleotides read TGTGCCAGCTCGACTAGCGGATCCTCTCTAGCCAAAAACATTCAGTACTTC.

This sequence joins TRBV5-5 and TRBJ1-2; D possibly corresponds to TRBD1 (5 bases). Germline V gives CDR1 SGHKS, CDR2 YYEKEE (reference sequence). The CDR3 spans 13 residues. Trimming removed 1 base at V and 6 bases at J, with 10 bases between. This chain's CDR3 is CASSLSGRDGYTF. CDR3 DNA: TGTGCCAGCAGCTTGTCAGGGAGGGATGGCTACACCTTC.

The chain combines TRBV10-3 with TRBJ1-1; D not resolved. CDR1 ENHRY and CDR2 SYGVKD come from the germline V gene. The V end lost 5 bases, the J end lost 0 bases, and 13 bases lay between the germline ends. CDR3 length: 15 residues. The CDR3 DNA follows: TGTGCCATCAGTCGAGAGGGCTGGTTGAACACTGAAGCTTTCTTT. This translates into CAISREGWLNTEAFF.